The clone carrying this T cell receptor beta chain was picked up a small number of times. Germline loops: CDR1 MNHEY, CDR2 SVGAGI. V shed 4 bases and J shed 8 bases, with 14 bases lying between them. This CDR3 contains 13 residues. Investigators amplified TCR beta CDR3 regions from RNA transcripts. HTBI-primed first-round RT-PCR preceded second-round multiplex PCR. TCRdb re-called the multiplex PCR reads through MiXCR, storing one row per CDR3 protein. The table has more than 1,000,000 distinct CDR3 sequences, about two fifths seen once. The source of the sample is a study of Graves' ophthalmopathy and Graves' hyperthyroidism. Patients were excluded if they had other autoimmune diseases or uncontrolled infections, and likewise if pregnancy or lactation applied.

The specimen was peripheral blood or thyroid tissue (not recorded which). This chain joins TRBV6-5 and TRBJ1-2; D perhaps matches TRBD1 (5 bases). The receptor was derived from an adult man with Graves' hyperthyroidism. CDR3 residues: CASSWDGARGYTF. CDR3 nucleotides: TGTGCCAGCAGTTGGGACGGGGCCCGGGGCTACACCTTC.